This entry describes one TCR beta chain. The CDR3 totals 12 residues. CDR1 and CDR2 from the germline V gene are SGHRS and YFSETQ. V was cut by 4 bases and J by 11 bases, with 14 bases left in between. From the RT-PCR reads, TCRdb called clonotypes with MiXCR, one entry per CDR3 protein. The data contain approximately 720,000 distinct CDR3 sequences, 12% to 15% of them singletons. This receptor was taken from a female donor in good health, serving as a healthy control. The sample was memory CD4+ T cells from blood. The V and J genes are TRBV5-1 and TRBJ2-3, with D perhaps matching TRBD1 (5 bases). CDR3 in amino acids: CASSPQGGRQYF. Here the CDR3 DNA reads TGCGCCAGCAGCCCGCAGGGCGGTCGGCAGTATTTT.